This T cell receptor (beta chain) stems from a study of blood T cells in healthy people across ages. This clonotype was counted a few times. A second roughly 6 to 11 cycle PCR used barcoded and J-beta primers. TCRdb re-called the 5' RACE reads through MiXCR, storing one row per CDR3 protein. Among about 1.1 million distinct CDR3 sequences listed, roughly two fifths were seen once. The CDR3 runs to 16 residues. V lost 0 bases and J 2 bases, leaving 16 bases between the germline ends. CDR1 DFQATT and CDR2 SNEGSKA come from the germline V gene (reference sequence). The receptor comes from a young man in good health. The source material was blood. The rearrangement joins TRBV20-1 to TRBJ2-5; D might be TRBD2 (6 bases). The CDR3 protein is CSARDFAGRGQETQYF. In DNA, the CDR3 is TGCAGTGCTAGAGATTTCGCGGGTCGGGGGCAAGAGACCCAGTACTTC.